This is a list of T cell receptor beta chains from one sample in a study of T-cell memory formation after mild COVID-19. MiXCR, run by TCRdb on the 5' RACE reads, gives a single entry per CDR3 protein. The sample holds 290,000 or so distinct CDR3 sequences, just under 20% seen once. The specimen was PBMCs or a T cell subset sorted from them (not recorded which). The receptors shown here come from a man between 18 and 29 years old who had mild COVID-19 (a few samples of this study predate the infection). Cell type and time point are not known. The CDR3 runs from the conserved cysteine through the conserved F or W. D genes are given only for firm matches. Part of the rows lack a size; the others show once, few, many or a class for expanded clones.

d_gene: TRBD2
abundance: NA
v_gene: TRBV12-3/TRBV12-4
len: 14
j_gene: TRBJ2-3
CDR3nt: TGTGCCAGCAGTCGGACTAGCGGGGGTCCTACGCAGTATTTT
CDR3aa: CASSRTSGGPTQYF

d_gene: NA
abundance: few
v_gene: TRBV6-5
len: 15
j_gene: TRBJ2-2
CDR3nt: TGTGCCAGCAGTTCGCGAACAGGGAGCACCGGGGAGCTGTTTTTT
CDR3aa: CASSSRTGSTGELFF

d_gene: NA
abundance: NA
v_gene: TRBV11-2
len: 15
j_gene: TRBJ2-1
CDR3nt: TGTGCCAGCAGCTTAGGCCGTACAGGGAATCGTGAGCAGTTCTTC
CDR3aa: CASSLGRTGNREQFF

d_gene: NA
abundance: many
v_gene: TRBV6-1
len: 13
j_gene: TRBJ2-2
CDR3nt: TGTGCCAGCAGTGCGGAGAACACCGGGGAGCTGTTTTTT
CDR3aa: CASSAENTGELFF

d_gene: NA
abundance: NA
v_gene: TRBV5-1
len: 15
j_gene: TRBJ1-2
CDR3nt: TGCGCCAGCAGCCCGGGACCTAGGTCGGAAAATGGCTACACCTTC
CDR3aa: CASSPGPRSENGYTF

d_gene: TRBD2
abundance: few
v_gene: TRBV7-2
len: 15
j_gene: TRBJ2-7
CDR3nt: TGTGCCAGCAGCGCACGAGCGGGACTGGCCTACGAGCAGTACTTC
CDR3aa: CASSARAGLAYEQYF

d_gene: TRBD1
abundance: NA
v_gene: TRBV4-3
len: 16
j_gene: TRBJ2-3
CDR3nt: TGCGCCAGCAGCCAAGGGACCGGGACAGTCACAGATACGCAGTATTTT
CDR3aa: CASSQGTGTVTDTQYF

d_gene: NA
abundance: few
v_gene: TRBV6-1
len: 15
j_gene: TRBJ2-5
CDR3nt: TGTGCCAGCAGTGATCGCCACCGGGGGCACGAGACCCAGTACTTC
CDR3aa: CASSDRHRGHETQYF

d_gene: NA
abundance: NA
v_gene: TRBV5-6
len: 16
j_gene: TRBJ1-1
CDR3nt: TGTGCCAGCAGCTTGTACGCGGGGAATCTGTGGACTGAAGCTTTCTTT
CDR3aa: CASSLYAGNLWTEAFF

d_gene: NA
abundance: NA
v_gene: TRBV5-4
len: 14
j_gene: TRBJ2-7
CDR3nt: TGTGCCAGCAGCCGGGGGACAAGCAACTACGAGCAGTACTTC
CDR3aa: CASSRGTSNYEQYF

d_gene: NA
abundance: NA
v_gene: TRBV16
len: 13
j_gene: TRBJ1-1
CDR3nt: TGTGCCAGCAGCCAATCATGGGGGACTGAAGCTTTCTTT
CDR3aa: CASSQSWGTEAFF

d_gene: NA
abundance: few
v_gene: TRBV29-1
len: 13
j_gene: TRBJ1-5
CDR3nt: TGCAGCGTTGGGCAGACCTTCAATCAGCCCCAGCATTTT
CDR3aa: CSVGQTFNQPQHF

d_gene: NA
abundance: few
v_gene: TRBV29-1
len: 14
j_gene: TRBJ2-5
CDR3nt: TGCAGCGTTGATGGGGACATCGGACGGGAGACCCAGTACTTC
CDR3aa: CSVDGDIGRETQYF

d_gene: NA
abundance: NA
v_gene: TRBV5-1
len: 16
j_gene: TRBJ2-3
CDR3nt: TGCACCAGCAGCGCCCTTACCGGGGGATACACAGATACGCAGTATTTT
CDR3aa: CTSSALTGGYTDTQYF

d_gene: NA
abundance: few
v_gene: TRBV7-2
len: 15
j_gene: TRBJ2-2
CDR3nt: TGTGCCAGCAGCTACGTTGCCCCTTGGGGCGGGGAGCTGTTTTTT
CDR3aa: CASSYVAPWGGELFF

d_gene: NA
abundance: NA
v_gene: TRBV5-1
len: 14
j_gene: TRBJ2-1
CDR3nt: TGCGCCAGCTCATCGCCGAGCTCCTACAATGAGCAGTTCTTC
CDR3aa: CASSSPSSYNEQFF

d_gene: NA
abundance: NA
v_gene: TRBV4-3
len: 15
j_gene: TRBJ2-5
CDR3nt: TGCGCCAGCAGCCAAGAGGCCAACCGCCCGGAGACCCAGTACTTC
CDR3aa: CASSQEANRPETQYF

d_gene: NA
abundance: NA
v_gene: TRBV15
len: 16
j_gene: TRBJ1-5
CDR3nt: TGTGCCACCAGCCCCGAGGCAGTCAAAGGGGATCAGCCCCAGCATTTT
CDR3aa: CATSPEAVKGDQPQHF

d_gene: NA
abundance: NA
v_gene: TRBV6-5
len: 16
j_gene: TRBJ2-1
CDR3nt: TGTGCCAGCAGTCCGGAGGGACTCCGCTCCTACAATGAGCAGTTCTTC
CDR3aa: CASSPEGLRSYNEQFF

d_gene: NA
abundance: many
v_gene: TRBV3-1
len: 15
j_gene: TRBJ1-6
CDR3nt: TGTGCCAGCAGCCGGCACGCCGGGCGCAATTCACCCCTCCACTTT
CDR3aa: CASSRHAGRNSPLHF

d_gene: TRBD2
abundance: NA
v_gene: TRBV7-9
len: 15
j_gene: TRBJ2-1
CDR3nt: TGTGCCAGCAGCTTAACAGCGGGGGGTTCCTGGGAGCAGTTCTTC
CDR3aa: CASSLTAGGSWEQFF

d_gene: NA
abundance: many
v_gene: TRBV6-5
len: 13
j_gene: TRBJ1-5
CDR3nt: TGTGCCAGCAGGCCTAATGGGAATCAGCCCCAGCATTTT
CDR3aa: CASRPNGNQPQHF

d_gene: NA
abundance: NA
v_gene: TRBV7-9
len: 14
j_gene: TRBJ2-5
CDR3nt: TGTGCCAGCAGCTTGCTAGTGATCAAAGAGACCCAGTACTTC
CDR3aa: CASSLLVIKETQYF

d_gene: NA
abundance: few
v_gene: TRBV9
len: 15
j_gene: TRBJ1-5
CDR3nt: TGTGCCAGCAGCGTAGCTGGGTCAGCTAATCAGCCCCAGCATTTT
CDR3aa: CASSVAGSANQPQHF

d_gene: TRBD2
abundance: few
v_gene: TRBV28
len: 15
j_gene: TRBJ2-1
CDR3nt: TGTGCCAGCAGGCCCTCTAGCGGGGTCTACAATGAGCAGTTCTTC
CDR3aa: CASRPSSGVYNEQFF

d_gene: NA
abundance: NA
v_gene: TRBV20-1
len: 17
j_gene: TRBJ2-7
CDR3nt: TGCAGTGCGATGTCGGGGGCTTACCAGAGGGGCTCCTACGAGCAGTACTTC
CDR3aa: CSAMSGAYQRGSYEQYF

d_gene: NA
abundance: NA
v_gene: TRBV7-9
len: 15
j_gene: TRBJ1-3
CDR3nt: TGTGCCAGCAGCTTATCCCTCACCTCTGGAAACACCATATATTTT
CDR3aa: CASSLSLTSGNTIYF

d_gene: NA
abundance: few
v_gene: TRBV7-9
len: 13
j_gene: TRBJ1-1
CDR3nt: TGTGCCAGCAGCTTAGTAGTCTACGCAGAAGCTTTCTTT
CDR3aa: CASSLVVYAEAFF

d_gene: TRBD1
abundance: few
v_gene: TRBV10-3
len: 15
j_gene: TRBJ1-1
CDR3nt: TGTGCCATCAGTGAGTCCTTGGGCGGACAGGGTGAAGCTTTCTTT
CDR3aa: CAISESLGGQGEAFF

d_gene: TRBD1
abundance: many
v_gene: TRBV5-1
len: 16
j_gene: TRBJ2-1
CDR3nt: TGCGCCAGCAGCATCCGACAGGGAAGCTCCTACAATGAGCAGTTCTTC
CDR3aa: CASSIRQGSSYNEQFF

d_gene: NA
abundance: NA
v_gene: TRBV7-2
len: 14
j_gene: TRBJ2-1
CDR3nt: TGTGCCAGCAGCTTAGCGCTCGGGATGGGGGAGCAGTTCTTC
CDR3aa: CASSLALGMGEQFF

d_gene: NA
abundance: many
v_gene: TRBV4-1
len: 13
j_gene: TRBJ1-1
CDR3nt: TGCGCCAGCAGCCACGAGGTGAACACTGAAGCTTTCTTT
CDR3aa: CASSHEVNTEAFF

d_gene: NA
abundance: many
v_gene: TRBV4-3
len: 16
j_gene: TRBJ1-5
CDR3nt: TGCGCCAGCAGCCAAGATTGGACCAATAGCAATCAGCCCCAGCATTTT
CDR3aa: CASSQDWTNSNQPQHF

d_gene: TRBD1
abundance: NA
v_gene: TRBV5-1
len: 18
j_gene: TRBJ2-5
CDR3nt: TGCGCCAGCAGCACACTCCCCGCCGGGACAGGGGTTCAAGAGACCCAGTACTTC
CDR3aa: CASSTLPAGTGVQETQYF

d_gene: NA
abundance: few
v_gene: TRBV30
len: 13
j_gene: TRBJ2-3
CDR3nt: TGTGCCTGGAGTGGCGGTCAGGGAGATACGCAGTATTTT
CDR3aa: CAWSGGQGDTQYF

d_gene: TRBD1
abundance: many
v_gene: TRBV28
len: 14
j_gene: TRBJ1-5
CDR3nt: TGTGCCAGCAGAGCACAGGGGGCAAATCAGCCCCAGCATTTT
CDR3aa: CASRAQGANQPQHF

d_gene: NA
abundance: NA
v_gene: TRBV21-1
len: 14
j_gene: TRBJ2-7
CDR3nt: TGTGCCAGCTATCGTGCAGGGATCACCTACGAGCAGTACTTC
CDR3aa: CASYRAGITYEQYF

d_gene: TRBD1
abundance: NA
v_gene: TRBV7-2
len: 15
j_gene: TRBJ1-2
CDR3nt: TGTGCCAGCAGAGTCGGACAGGCTTTACACTATGGCTACACCTTC
CDR3aa: CASRVGQALHYGYTF

d_gene: TRBD1
abundance: few
v_gene: TRBV6-5
len: 15
j_gene: TRBJ2-5
CDR3nt: TGTGCCAGCAGTTCCCGAGACAGGGGCGGCCTAGATTGGTTCTTC
CDR3aa: CASSSRDRGGLDWFF

d_gene: NA
abundance: few
v_gene: TRBV12-3/TRBV12-4
len: 11
j_gene: TRBJ2-5
CDR3nt: TGTGCCAGCAGTTCTTGGAGAAGCCAGTACTTC
CDR3aa: CASSSWRSQYF

d_gene: NA
abundance: NA
v_gene: TRBV5-1
len: 16
j_gene: TRBJ2-3
CDR3nt: TGCGCCAGCAGCTCCGTCGGGGGGCTGAACACAGATACGCAGTATTTT
CDR3aa: CASSSVGGLNTDTQYF

d_gene: NA
abundance: few
v_gene: TRBV20-1
len: 14
j_gene: TRBJ1-2
CDR3nt: TGCAGTGCTAGAGCCGGGGGTACGATTGATGGCTACACCTTC
CDR3aa: CSARAGGTIDGYTF

d_gene: NA
abundance: NA
v_gene: TRBV3-1
len: 17
j_gene: TRBJ2-1
CDR3nt: TGTGCCAGCAGCCAAGATGAGGCGAGTGCCGCCCGCAATGAGCAGTTCTTC
CDR3aa: CASSQDEASAARNEQFF

d_gene: NA
abundance: NA
v_gene: TRBV20-1
len: 15
j_gene: TRBJ1-3
CDR3nt: TGCAGTGCAAAAGAGCCACGGCAGGGAGGAAACACCATATATTTT
CDR3aa: CSAKEPRQGGNTIYF

d_gene: NA
abundance: NA
v_gene: TRBV20-1
len: 16
j_gene: TRBJ2-3
CDR3nt: TGCAGTGCTAGAGACCCAAGGGACGCGAGCACAGATACGCAGTATTTT
CDR3aa: CSARDPRDASTDTQYF

d_gene: TRBD2
abundance: few
v_gene: TRBV20-1
len: 13
j_gene: TRBJ2-7
CDR3nt: TGCAGTGCTAGCGGGACTAGCGGCTACGAGCAGTACTTC
CDR3aa: CSASGTSGYEQYF

d_gene: NA
abundance: few
v_gene: TRBV7-2
len: 16
j_gene: TRBJ1-5
CDR3nt: TGTGCCAGCAGCTACCGGGGTGGAAGGTATAATCAGCCCCAGCATTTT
CDR3aa: CASSYRGGRYNQPQHF

d_gene: TRBD1
abundance: few
v_gene: TRBV7-8
len: 17
j_gene: TRBJ1-1
CDR3nt: TGTGCCAGCAGCTCAACACGAGGACAGGGGGACTTCAATGAAGCTTTCTTT
CDR3aa: CASSSTRGQGDFNEAFF

d_gene: NA
abundance: NA
v_gene: TRBV19
len: 15
j_gene: TRBJ2-6
CDR3nt: TGTGCCAGTAGTATAGGGGGGGCCGGGGCCAACGTCCTGACTTTC
CDR3aa: CASSIGGAGANVLTF

d_gene: NA
abundance: NA
v_gene: TRBV29-1
len: 10
j_gene: TRBJ1-2
CDR3nt: TGCAGCGTTGTTGCGGGAGGCTACACCTTC
CDR3aa: CSVVAGGYTF

d_gene: NA
abundance: NA
v_gene: TRBV2
len: 16
j_gene: TRBJ2-3
CDR3nt: TGTGCCAGCAGGCCGAGCACGTGGGGTGGCACAGATACGCAGTATTTT
CDR3aa: CASRPSTWGGTDTQYF